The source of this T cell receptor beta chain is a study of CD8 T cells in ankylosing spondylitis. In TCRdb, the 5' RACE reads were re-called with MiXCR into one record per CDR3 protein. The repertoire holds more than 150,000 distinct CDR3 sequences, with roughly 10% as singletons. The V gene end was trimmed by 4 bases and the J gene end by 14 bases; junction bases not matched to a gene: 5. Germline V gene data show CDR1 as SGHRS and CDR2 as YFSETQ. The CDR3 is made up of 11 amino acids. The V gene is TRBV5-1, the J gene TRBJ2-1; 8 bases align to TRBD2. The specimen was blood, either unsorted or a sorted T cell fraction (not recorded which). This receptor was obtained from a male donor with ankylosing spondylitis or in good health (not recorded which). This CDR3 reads CASSLETSEFF. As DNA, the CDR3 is TGCGCCAGCAGCCTCGAGACTAGCGAGTTCTTC.